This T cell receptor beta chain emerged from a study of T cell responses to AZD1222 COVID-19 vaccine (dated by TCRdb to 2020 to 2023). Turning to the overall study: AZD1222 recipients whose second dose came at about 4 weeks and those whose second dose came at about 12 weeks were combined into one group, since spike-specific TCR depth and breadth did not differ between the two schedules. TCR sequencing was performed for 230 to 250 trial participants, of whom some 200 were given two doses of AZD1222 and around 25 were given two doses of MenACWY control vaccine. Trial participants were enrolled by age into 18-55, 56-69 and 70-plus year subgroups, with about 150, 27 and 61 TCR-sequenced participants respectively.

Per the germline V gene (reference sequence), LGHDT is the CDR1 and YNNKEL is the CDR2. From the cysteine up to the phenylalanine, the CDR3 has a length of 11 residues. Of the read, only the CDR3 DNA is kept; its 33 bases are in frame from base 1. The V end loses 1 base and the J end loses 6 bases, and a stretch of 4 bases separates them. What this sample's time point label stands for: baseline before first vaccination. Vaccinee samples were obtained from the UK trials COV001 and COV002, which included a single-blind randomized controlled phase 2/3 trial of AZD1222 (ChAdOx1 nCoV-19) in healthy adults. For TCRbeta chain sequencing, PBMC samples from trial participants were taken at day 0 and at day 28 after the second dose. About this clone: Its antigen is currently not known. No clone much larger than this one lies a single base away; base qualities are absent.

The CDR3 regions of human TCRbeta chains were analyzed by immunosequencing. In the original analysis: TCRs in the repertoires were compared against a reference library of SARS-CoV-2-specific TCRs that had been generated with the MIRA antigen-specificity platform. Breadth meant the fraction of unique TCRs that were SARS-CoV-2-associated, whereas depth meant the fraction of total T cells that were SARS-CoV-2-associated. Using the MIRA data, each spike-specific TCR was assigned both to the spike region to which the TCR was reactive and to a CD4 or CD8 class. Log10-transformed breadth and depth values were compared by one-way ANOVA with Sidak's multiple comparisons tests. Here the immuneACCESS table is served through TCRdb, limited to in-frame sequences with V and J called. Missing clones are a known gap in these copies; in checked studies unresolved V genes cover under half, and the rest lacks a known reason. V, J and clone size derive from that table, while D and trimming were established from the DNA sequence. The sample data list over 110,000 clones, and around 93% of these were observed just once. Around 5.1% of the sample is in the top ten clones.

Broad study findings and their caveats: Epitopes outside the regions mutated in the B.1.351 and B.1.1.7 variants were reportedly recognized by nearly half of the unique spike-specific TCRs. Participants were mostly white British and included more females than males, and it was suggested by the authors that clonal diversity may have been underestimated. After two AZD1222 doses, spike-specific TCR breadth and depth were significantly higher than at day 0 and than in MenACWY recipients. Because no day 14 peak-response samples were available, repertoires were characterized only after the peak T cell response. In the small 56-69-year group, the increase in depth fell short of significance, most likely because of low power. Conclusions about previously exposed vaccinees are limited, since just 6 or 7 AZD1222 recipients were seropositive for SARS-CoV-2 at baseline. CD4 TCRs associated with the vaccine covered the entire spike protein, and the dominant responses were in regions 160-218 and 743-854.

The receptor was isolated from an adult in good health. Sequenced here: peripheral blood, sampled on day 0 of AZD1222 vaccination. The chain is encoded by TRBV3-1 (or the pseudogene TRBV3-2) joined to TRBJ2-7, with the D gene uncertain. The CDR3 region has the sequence CASSQVGEQYF. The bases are TGTGCCAGCAGCCAAGTAGGCGAGCAGTACTTC.